The next 23 T cell receptor beta chains were all read from a single sample in a study of neurological immune-mediated disorders. TCRdb independently ran MiXCR on the 5' RACE reads; one entry per CDR3 protein. Of approximately 66,000 distinct CDR3 sequences listed, roughly 4.3% are singletons. What was sequenced was PBMCs. The receptor set was obtained from a man aged 25 to 40 with multiple sclerosis.

This clonotype has a count of ten or more. CDR3 DNA: TGTGCCACCAGCAGAGATCCAACCACAGATACGCAGTATTTT. This codes for CATSRDPTTDTQYF. The chain recombines TRBV15 with TRBJ2-3, with D unclear. Between the trimmed V and J ends, which lost 0 bases and 2 bases, there was a span of 6 bases. The CDR3 sequence is 14 residues long. The germline gives CDR1 LNHNV, CDR2 YYDKDF (reference sequence).

This clonotype was detected many times. The chain links TRBV20-1 to TRBJ2-1, with D tentatively TRBD1 or TRBD2 (5 bases each). CDR3 size: 14 residues. Trimming removed 3 bases from V and 6 bases from J, with 15 bases in between. Germline V gene data show CDR1 as DFQATT and CDR2 as SNEGSKA (reference sequence). CDR3 protein: CSASSRGPFNEQFF. DNA of the CDR3: TGCAGTGCTAGTAGTCGGGGCCCCTTCAATGAGCAGTTCTTC.

The sample holds a few counts of this clonotype. V gene TRBV18 combines with J gene TRBJ1-1, with 7 bases identical to TRBD1. This CDR3 region has 14 residues. V gave up 3 bases and J gave up 1 base; unmatched junction bases: 2. Germline CDR1 is KGHSH and CDR2 is LQKENI. The CDR3 sequence: CASSPNRGNTEAFF. The CDR3 bases are TGTGCCAGCTCACCTAACAGGGGGAACACTGAAGCTTTCTTT.

This clonotype has just a few counts. V and J are TRBV29-1 and TRBJ1-1; D is ambiguous. CDR1 and CDR2 from the germline V gene are SQVTM and ANQGSEA. The CDR3 consists of 12 residues. Trimming stripped 7 bases from V and 5 bases from J, with 14 bases between. The CDR3 spells CSGWTLGTEAFF. CDR3 DNA: TGCAGCGGATGGACCCTGGGGACTGAAGCTTTCTTT.

The chain employs TRBV9 and TRBJ2-2; D is uncertain. Germline CDR1 SGDLS, CDR2 YYNGEE. Trimming took off 4 bases at V and 0 bases at J, with 10 bases between the two ends. CDR3 length equals 15 residues. Written as DNA, the CDR3 is TGTGCCAGCAGCAATAGAAACGCGAACACCGGGGAGCTGTTTTTT. This encodes CASSNRNANTGELFF.

This clonotype occurred many times. The V call is TRBV5-6, the J call TRBJ2-5; D remains ambiguous. Germline V CDR1 and CDR2: SGHDT, YYEEEE. The CDR3 is made up of 16 amino acids. V gave up 5 bases and J gave up 4 bases, with 21 bases separating them. CDR3: CASSAFGSLLGETQYF. In nucleotides, the CDR3 is TGTGCCAGCAGTGCCTTTGGGTCTTTACTGGGAGAGACCCAGTACTTC.

This clonotype was observed a few times. An end of the junction differs from the germline gene, which may be a read error. The rearrangement joins TRBV14 to TRBJ1-6; D unresolved. The CDR3 totals 12 residues. Germline loops: CDR1 SGHDN, CDR2 FVKESK. CDR3 DNA sequence: TGTGCCAGCAGCCAGAATAATTCACCCCTCAACTTT. It codes for CASSQNNSPLNF.

This clonotype was picked up a small number of times. A junction end diverges from the germline sequence, so it may reflect a read error. The chain uses TRBV25-1 and TRBJ2-2; possible D gene TRBD2, 6 bases. This CDR3 region has 13 residues. Germline loops: CDR1 MGHDK, CDR2 SYGVNS. The CDR3 DNA sequence: TGTGCCAGCAGTGAACCTATCACCGGGGGGCTGTTTTTT. Translating gives CASSEPITGGLFF.

Many counts were recorded for this clonotype. The chain uses TRBV6-1 and TRBJ1-2, with 9 nucleotides matching TRBD1. This CDR3 comprises 15 residues. V gave up 5 bases and J gave up 4 bases; unmatched junction bases: 8. Germline V gene lookup returns CDR1 MNHNS and CDR2 SASEGT. CDR3 protein: CASSYRDREAYGYTF. CDR3 coding DNA: TGTGCCAGCAGTTACCGGGACAGGGAAGCCTATGGCTACACCTTC.

The V call is TRBV7-8, the J call TRBJ2-2; tentative D call: TRBD1 (5 bases). CDR1 is SGHVS and CDR2 is FQNEAQ in the germline V gene. Trimming shortened V by 5 bases and J by 6 bases, and 16 bases separated the two germline ends. The CDR3 spans 15 residues. The CDR3 loop reads CASSRTDSWAGELFF. Written as DNA, the CDR3 is TGTGCCAGCAGCCGGACCGACAGTTGGGCCGGGGAGCTGTTTTTT.

This clonotype came up many times. The gene calls are TRBV7-9 and TRBJ2-7; D is perhaps TRBD1 (6 bases). This CDR3 comprises 13 residues. Germline CDR1 SEHNR, CDR2 FQNEAQ (reference sequence). V was cut by 5 bases and J by 9 bases, with 17 bases left in between. In DNA form, the CDR3 reads TGTGCCAGCAGCGCCGGACAGATTTCGGGGCAGTACTTC. Translation gives CASSAGQISGQYF. Filled out from reference TRBV7-9 and TRBJ2-7, the complete variable domain reads DTGVSQNPRHKITKRGQNVTFRCDPISEHNRLYWYRQTLGQGPEFLTYFQNEAQLEKSRLLSDRFSAERPKGSFSTLEIQRTEQGDSAMYLCASSAGQISGQYFGPGTRLTVT.

Ten or more counts support this clonotype. The V gene is TRBV11-2, the J gene TRBJ1-4, with D maybe TRBD1 (5 bases). Trimming pared 2 bases from V and 11 bases from J, leaving 12 bases between. Germline V gene data show CDR1 as SGHAT and CDR2 as FQNNGV. The CDR3 length is 13 residues. CDR3 sequence (DNA): TGTGCCAGCAGCTTAACCGACGGGGCGAAACTGTTTTTT. It is translated as CASSLTDGAKLFF. The whole variable domain, filled in from reference TRBV11-2 and TRBJ1-4, reads EAGVAQSPRYKIIEKRQSVAFWCNPISGHATLYWYQQILGQGPKLLIQFQNNGVVDDSQLPKDRFSAERLKGVDSTLKIQPAKLEDSAVYLCASSLTDGAKLFFGSGTQLSVL.

This clonotype appeared many times. CDR3 amino acids: CASSLGEGHLSYEQYF. DNA for the CDR3: TGTGCCAGCAGCCTCGGCGAGGGACATCTCTCCTACGAGCAGTACTTC. V usage is TRBV7-9 and J usage is TRBJ2-7; D might be TRBD1 (6 bases). V was trimmed by 5 bases and J by 0 bases, leaving 17 bases between them. This CDR3 has 16 amino acids. Germline CDR1 and CDR2: SEHNR and FQNEAQ (reference sequence).

In its sample, this clonotype was seen a few times. This chain joins TRBV5-1 and TRBJ1-1; D unresolved. V was cut by 0 bases and J by 4 bases, with 13 bases left in between. CDR1 is SGHRS, CDR2 YFSETQ, per germline. The CDR3 runs to 15 residues. The CDR3 DNA reads as TGCGCCAGCAGCTTGGCCCCTTCGCGGGGCACTGAAGCTTTCTTT. It codes for CASSLAPSRGTEAFF.

This clonotype was detected only a few times. This chain links TRBV9 with TRBJ1-1; no clear D gene. The germline V gene encodes CDR1 SGDLS and CDR2 YYNGEE. This CDR3 is 17 amino acids long. Deletions cut 0 bases from V and 1 base from J, with 16 bases between. The CDR3 nucleotides are TGTGCCAGCAGCGTAGTCGCGGCTGTTCGGCCGAACACTGAAGCTTTCTTT. Translation gives CASSVVAAVRPNTEAFF.

This clonotype was seen repeatedly, ten times or more. The chain employs TRBV7-2 and TRBJ2-5, with TRBD2 as a possible D gene (5 bases). The CDR3 covers 13 residues. Germline assignment: CDR1 SGHTA and CDR2 FQGNSA. V was clipped by 1 base and J by 4 bases, with 7 bases between them. CDR3 loop: CASSLGGSETQYF. CDR3 coding DNA: TGTGCCAGCAGCTTAGGAGGGTCAGAGACCCAGTACTTC.

This clonotype was detected many times. The chain joins TRBV20-1 to TRBJ1-4; D perhaps matches TRBD1 (5 bases). The germline V gene encodes CDR1 DFQATT and CDR2 SNEGSKA (reference sequence). This CDR3 is 17 amino acids long. The V and J ends lost 3 bases and 7 bases respectively, with 24 bases between them. Here the CDR3 DNA reads TGCAGTGCTAGGAAGCTGATGCGGGGGAGGTCTTTTGAAAAACTGTTTTTT. It translates to CSARKLMRGRSFEKLFF.

This clonotype has at least ten counts. The rearrangement joins TRBV12-3 or TRBV12-4 to TRBJ1-1; TRBD1 is a possible D gene (5 bases). The CDR3 contains 13 residues. V was trimmed by 5 bases and J by 1 base, leaving 8 bases between them. The CDR3 protein is CASSDTGNTEAFF. CDR3 DNA: TGTGCCAGCAGTGACACAGGGAACACTGAAGCTTTCTTT.

This clonotype was picked up many times. The CDR3 region is CATSGQGASGYTF. CDR3 coding DNA: TGTGCCACCTCGGGACAGGGGGCATCTGGCTACACCTTC. The chain combines TRBV6-5 with TRBJ1-2; 12 bases are shared with TRBD1. The V and J ends lost 10 bases and 7 bases, in that order; junction bases with no gene match: 7. The CDR3 runs to 13 residues. CDR1 MNHEY and CDR2 SVGAGI come from the germline V gene.

By proportion, this clonotype is medium-sized. The chain has TRBV24-1 and TRBJ2-1; D is unclear. V lost 7 bases and J lost 5, with 5 bases in between. The CDR3 consists of 11 residues. Germline loops: CDR1 KGHDR, CDR2 SFDVKD. The CDR3 region is CATREHNEQFF. The CDR3 DNA is TGTGCCACCAGGGAGCACAATGAGCAGTTCTTC.

This clonotype has at least ten counts. The rearrangement joins TRBV20-1 to TRBJ1-2; maybe TRBD1 (5 bases). CDR1 and CDR2 from the germline V gene are DFQATT and SNEGSKA (reference sequence). This CDR3 is 13 amino acids long. The germline V and J ends were trimmed by 3 bases and 4 bases, with 12 bases remaining between them. The CDR3 coding sequence is TGCAGTGCTAGGGTGGACGGGGCCTATGGCTACACCTTC. Residues: CSARVDGAYGYTF.

Many counts were recorded for this clonotype. The rearrangement uses TRBV10-3 and TRBJ1-3, with D unclear. Germline V CDR1 and CDR2: ENHRY, SYGVKD. Trimming stripped 11 bases from V and 4 bases from J, with 9 bases between. The CDR3 is 11 amino acids. CDR3 sequence: CAVRSGNTIYF. The CDR3 nucleotides are TGTGCCGTTCGGTCCGGAAACACCATATATTTT.

At least ten counts were recorded for this clonotype. The chain joins TRBV7-9 to TRBJ2-1; D is uncertain. This CDR3 is 12 amino acids long. The germline V gene has CDR1 SEHNR and CDR2 FQNEAQ (reference sequence). The V and J ends lost 6 bases and 7 bases respectively, with 10 bases between them. For the CDR3, the DNA is TGTGCCAGCAGAGGATCAGCGAATGAGCAGTTCTTC. Encoded protein: CASRGSANEQFF.